This T cell receptor (beta chain) was sequenced during a study of blood T cell repertoires in COVID-19. Here immunoSEQ multiplex PCR was the method, and the copy in TCRdb shows in-frame clones only, minus some. This sample carries about 220,000 clones, approximately 82% of them seen once, and the ten largest clones take 9.7%. Unmatched junction bases numbered 13, after V lost 1 base and J lost 7 bases. The germline CDR1 and CDR2 sequences are SGHVS and FNYEAQ. The CDR3 is made up of 17 amino acids. The source is a man aged 45-60 years with active or convalescent COVID-19. Sequencing was done on a sample of peripheral blood. The rearrangement links TRBV7-6 to TRBJ2-5, with 9 bases identical to TRBD1. The CDR3 spells CASSLGLSGQGLATQYF. CDR3 bases: TGTGCCAGCAGCTTAGGACTTTCGGGACAGGGTTTGGCGACCCAGTACTTC.